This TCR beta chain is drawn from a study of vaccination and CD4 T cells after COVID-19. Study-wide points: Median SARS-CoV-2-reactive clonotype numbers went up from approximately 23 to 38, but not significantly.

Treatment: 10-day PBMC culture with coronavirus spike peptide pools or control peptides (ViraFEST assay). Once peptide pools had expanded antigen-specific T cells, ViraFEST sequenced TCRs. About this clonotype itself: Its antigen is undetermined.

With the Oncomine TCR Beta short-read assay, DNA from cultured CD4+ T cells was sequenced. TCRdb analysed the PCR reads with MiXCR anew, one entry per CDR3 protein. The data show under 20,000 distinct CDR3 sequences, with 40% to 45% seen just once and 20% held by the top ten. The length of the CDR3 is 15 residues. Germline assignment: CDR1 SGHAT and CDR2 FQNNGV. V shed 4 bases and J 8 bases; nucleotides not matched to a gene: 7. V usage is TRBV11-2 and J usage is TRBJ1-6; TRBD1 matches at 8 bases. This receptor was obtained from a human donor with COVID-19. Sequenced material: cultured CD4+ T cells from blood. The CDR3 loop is CASSSTGGPDSPLHF. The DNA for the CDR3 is TGTGCCAGCAGCTCAACAGGGGGTCCAGATTCACCCCTCCACTTT.